The table lists the clone carrying this T cell receptor (beta chain) with many counts. The antigen is unknown. This specimen belongs to a study of early T cells in non-severe SARS-CoV-2 infection. Germline lookup yields CDR1 SQVTM and CDR2 ANQGSEA. V was clipped by 5 bases and J by 5 bases; unmatched bases: 5. This CDR3 has 12 residues. Study-level points and caveats: Matches to VDJdb favored anti-spike CD8 responses and missed private and CD4 specificities.

Unique molecular identifiers were affixed to single, distinct cDNA molecules. TCRdb itself ran the 5' RACE reads through MiXCR, one entry per CDR3 protein. The sample consists of roughly 28,000 distinct CDR3 sequences, roughly 6.1% of them appearing once. Sample: whole blood. This TCR was sampled from an adult who was a healthcare worker with PCR-confirmed SARS-CoV-2 infection or an uninfected control (not recorded which). The V and J genes are TRBV29-1 and TRBJ1-1, with 7 positions matching TRBD1. The CDR3 region is CSVPRGRTEAFF. The CDR3 DNA is TGCAGCGTTCCCAGGGGGAGGACTGAAGCTTTCTTT.